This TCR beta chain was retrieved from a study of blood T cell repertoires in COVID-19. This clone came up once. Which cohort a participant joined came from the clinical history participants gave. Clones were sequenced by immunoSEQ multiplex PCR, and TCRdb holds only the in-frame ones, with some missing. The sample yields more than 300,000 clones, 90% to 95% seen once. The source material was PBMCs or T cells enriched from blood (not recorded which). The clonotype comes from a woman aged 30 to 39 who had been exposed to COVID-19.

CDR3 in DNA: TGTGCCCGCCGGGACTCTGGAAACACCATATATTTT. This encodes CARRDSGNTIYF. The gene calls are TRBV30 and TRBJ1-3, with D uncertain. Looked up from germline, CDR1 is GTSNPN and CDR2 is SVGIG (reference sequence). The CDR3 runs to 12 residues. The germline V and J ends were trimmed by 8 bases and 0 bases, with 8 bases remaining between them.